The rows below give T cell receptor beta chains drawn from one sample of a study of CXCR3-negative and CXCR3-positive naive CD8 T cells. Reprocessing the 5' RACE reads, TCRdb reports a single entry for every CDR3 protein and omits DNA. The clone table shows about 130,000 distinct CDR3 sequences, with the ten largest holding 0.45% to 0.6%. Sequencing was performed on naive CXCR3- CD8+ T cells from blood. The receptors shown here come from a human donor in good health. Some clones in this sample may be carry-over from other donors' samples. The CDR3 runs from the conserved cysteine through the conserved F or W.

CASSTRTGTNEKLFF	TRBJ1-4	TRBV7-9
CASSSLAGAVSSYNEQFF	TRBJ2-1	TRBV7-9
CASSLDRANEQFF	TRBJ2-1	TRBV5-1
CASSTTSGGYGEQFF	TRBJ2-1	TRBV5-1
CASSRTSGHGETQYF	TRBJ2-5	TRBV5-5
CASSFYSAGEKPFF	TRBJ1-4	TRBV5-6
CASSDSRGADTQYF	TRBJ2-3	TRBV6-4
CSAERTANTGELSF	TRBJ2-2	TRBV29-1
CASSLGQGMAYEQYF	TRBJ2-7	TRBV5-1
CASSDSGGGEGTDTQYF	TRBJ2-3	TRBV6-4
CASSRGVVQETQYF	TRBJ2-5	TRBV7-9
CASSQDRGGGDTQYF	TRBJ2-3	TRBV4-3
CSVEDRGGGYTF	TRBJ1-2	TRBV29-1
CATSRVPIGGYNEQFF	TRBJ2-1	TRBV15
CASSFPPGAHHSPLHF	TRBJ1-6	TRBV12-3/TRBV12-4
CASSPGTGYNQPQHF	TRBJ1-5	TRBV28
CASGLMTSGLNNEQFF	TRBJ2-1	TRBV12-5
CASSFVGGSHTSTDTQYF	TRBJ2-3	TRBV7-6
CASSYYGSSYEQYF	TRBJ2-7	TRBV6-2/TRBV6-3
CASQYRALNSPLHF	TRBJ1-6	TRBV28
CATSTDNTGELFF	TRBJ2-2	TRBV15
CASSLLLRGAMNTEAFF	TRBJ1-1	TRBV7-6
CASSLDRDTGELFF	TRBJ2-2	TRBV4-3
CATSDFPLAGGPPKQFF	TRBJ2-1	TRBV24-1
CAISYRDLGDNEQFF	TRBJ2-1	TRBV10-3
CASSEFGGFISETQYF	TRBJ2-5	TRBV2
CASSLETGYNQPQHF	TRBJ1-5	TRBV7-9
CASSFLTFNTGELFF	TRBJ2-2	TRBV28
CASSPVLADYGYTF	TRBJ1-2	TRBV7-9
CASSPPRFYEQYF	TRBJ2-7	TRBV6-2/TRBV6-3
CASSLVLSSSEVFF	TRBJ1-4	TRBV12-3/TRBV12-4
CSVVLDTGELFF	TRBJ2-2	TRBV29-1
CASSQVQLVSTDTQYF	TRBJ2-3	TRBV4-2
CSARDLEENNYGYTF	TRBJ1-2	TRBV20-1
CASSWGISYEQYF	TRBJ2-7	TRBV7-6
CSARDRSGGISYEQYF	TRBJ2-7	TRBV20-1
CSAPMGGEVAIVYEQYF	TRBJ2-7	TRBV20-1
CASSLDGGPEGSYEQYF	TRBJ2-7	TRBV11-2
CASSFEAEAFF	TRBJ1-1	TRBV5-1
CASSQEDRLDSEQYF	TRBJ2-7	TRBV14
CASSQDAGLGTYEQYF	TRBJ2-7	TRBV4-3
CASSWVDTQYF	TRBJ2-3	TRBV28
CASSLRRLTSGSTDTQYF	TRBJ2-3	TRBV7-9
CSGGTGDRVKEYF	TRBJ2-7	TRBV20-1
CASSLGGTAYEQYF	TRBJ2-7	TRBV13
CASSPPRGEQYF	TRBJ2-7	TRBV7-9